The sequence of this TCR beta chain was determined in a study of vaccination effects on CD4 cells after COVID-19. Overall study context: Antigen-specific CD4+ T cells expanded by the ViraFEST assay with viral peptide pools were then sequenced. Post-vaccine draws lagged the second dose by a median of 72 days.

Researchers isolated CD4+ T cells once approximately 10 days of culture had elapsed. The participants, recipients of two vaccine doses, got either BNT162b2 or mRNA-1273. Vaccine recipients had no previous SARS-CoV-2 infection; their nucleocapsid antibodies were negative. Replacing half the medium with IL-2 medium was done on days 3 and 7. This clone has just a few counts. What it binds is unknown. CDR1 is MNHNS, CDR2 SASEGT, per germline. Germline trimming cut 1 base from V and 8 bases from J; bases unmatched to any gene: 3. The length of the CDR3 is 15 residues. Assay: immunoSEQ multiplex PCR; the TCRdb copy retains only in-frame clones and omits some. The sample includes roughly 41,000 clones, around two thirds of them seen just once.

The V gene is TRBV6-1, the J gene TRBJ1-5; 12 nucleotides agree with TRBD1. The clonotype originates from a human donor who received a COVID-19 vaccine. The source was CD4+ T cells from PBMCs cultured without peptide, collected after COVID-19 vaccination. The CDR3 here is CASSEEGQGAEPQHF. The CDR3 nucleotides read TGTGCCAGCAGTGAAGAGGGACAGGGGGCTGAGCCCCAGCATTTT.